The clone carrying this T cell receptor beta chain was detected many times. The antigen is not known. This record belongs to a study of early T cells in non-severe SARS-CoV-2 infection. The library protocol tagged individual cDNA molecules with unique molecular identifiers. TCRdb passed the 5' RACE reads through MiXCR, listing each CDR3 protein once. The sample carries 80,000 to 95,000 distinct CDR3 sequences, over 15% recorded once. Study findings and constraints: The study's VDJdb matching favored anti-spike CD8 responses and missed private and CD4 specificities.

The clonotype was recovered from an adult who was a healthcare worker with PCR-confirmed SARS-CoV-2 infection or an uninfected control (not recorded which). Sequences were derived from whole blood, sampled at baseline.

The CDR3 bases are TGCGCCAGCAGATACGGCGGGACAACTGAAGAGACCCAGTACTTC. It is translated as CASRYGGTTEETQYF. V usage is TRBV5-1 and J usage is TRBJ2-5, with D possibly being TRBD1 or TRBD2 (6 bases each). Per germline, CDR1 SGHRS and CDR2 YFSETQ. The CDR3 is 15 amino acids. V lost 5 bases and J 3 bases, leaving 17 bases between the germline ends.